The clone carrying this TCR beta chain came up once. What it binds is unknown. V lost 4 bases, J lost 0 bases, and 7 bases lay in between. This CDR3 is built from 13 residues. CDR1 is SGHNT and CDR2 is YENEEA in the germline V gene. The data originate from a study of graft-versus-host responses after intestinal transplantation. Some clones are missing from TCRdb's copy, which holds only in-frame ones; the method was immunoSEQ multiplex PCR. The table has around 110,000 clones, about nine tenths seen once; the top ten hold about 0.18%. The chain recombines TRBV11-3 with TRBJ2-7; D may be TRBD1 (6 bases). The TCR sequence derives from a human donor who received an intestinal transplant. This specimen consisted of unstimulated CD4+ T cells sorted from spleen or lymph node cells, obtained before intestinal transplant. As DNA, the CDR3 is TGTGCCAGCAGCTGGGACAACTCCTACGAGCAGTACTTC. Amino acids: CASSWDNSYEQYF. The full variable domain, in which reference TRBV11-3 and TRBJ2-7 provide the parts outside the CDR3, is EAGVVQSPRYKIIEKKQPVAFWCNPISGHNTLYWYLQNLGQGPELLIRYENEEAVDDSQLPKDRFSAERLKGVDSTLKIQPAELGDSAVYLCASSWDNSYEQYFGPGTRLTVT.